This entry features one T cell receptor beta chain sequence. The CDR3 is 14 residues long. V lost 3 bases, J lost 3 bases, and 9 bases lay in between. CDR1 is SGHRS and CDR2 is YFSETQ in the germline V gene. The method was immunoSEQ multiplex PCR; TCRdb's version includes in-frame clones alone and lacks a portion of them. The table includes 180,000 or so clones, around 80% detected once. The data were obtained in a study of blood T cell repertoires in COVID-19. Participants were placed into cohorts based on the clinical history they reported. The sequence derives from a woman aged 55-70 years who had recovered from COVID-19. V gene TRBV5-1 combines with J gene TRBJ2-2, with D perhaps TRBD1 (6 bases). Sequenced input: PBMCs or T cells enriched from blood (not recorded which). The CDR3 DNA is TGCGCCAGCAGCTCCGGACAGCACACCGGGGAGCTGTTTTTT. Its translation: CASSSGQHTGELFF.